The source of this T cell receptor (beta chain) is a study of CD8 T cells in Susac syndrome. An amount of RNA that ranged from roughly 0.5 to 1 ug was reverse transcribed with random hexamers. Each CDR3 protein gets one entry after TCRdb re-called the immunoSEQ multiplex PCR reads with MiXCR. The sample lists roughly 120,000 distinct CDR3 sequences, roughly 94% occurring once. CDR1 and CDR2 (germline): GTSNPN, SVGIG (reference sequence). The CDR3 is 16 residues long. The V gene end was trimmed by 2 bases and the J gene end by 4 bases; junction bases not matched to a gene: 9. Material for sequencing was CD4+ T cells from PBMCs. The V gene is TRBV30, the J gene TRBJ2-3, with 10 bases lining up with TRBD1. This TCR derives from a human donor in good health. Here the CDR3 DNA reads TGTGCCTGGAGTCCCCGGGACAGGGGTGTGGCAGATACGCAGTATTTT. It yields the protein CAWSPRDRGVADTQYF.